The next 5 T cell receptor beta chains were all read from a single sample in a study of blood T cell repertoires in COVID-19. The repertoire was sequenced with immunoSEQ multiplex PCR; TCRdb's copy has only in-frame clones and lacks some. The table lists around 150,000 clones, about 81% of them singletons. The specimen was PBMCs or T cells enriched from blood (not recorded which). These TCRs come from a man aged 50-59 years who had recovered from COVID-19.

This clone was counted between two and nine times. The chain couples TRBV3-1 (or the pseudogene TRBV3-2) to TRBJ2-2; TRBD2 might be the D (5 bases). The germline CDR1 and CDR2 sequences are LGHDT and YNNKEL (reference sequence). The CDR3 runs 13 residues. V was cut by 2 bases and J by 8 bases, with 9 bases left in between. In nucleotides, the CDR3 is TGTGCCAGCAGCCAATATGAGCGGGGGGAGCTGTTTTTT. Protein sequence: CASSQYERGELFF.

The V gene is TRBV11-2, the J gene TRBJ2-3; D is perhaps TRBD2 (5 bases). The germline V gene has CDR1 SGHAT and CDR2 FQNNGV. The ends were cut back, 0 bases at V and 2 bases at J, with 9 bases in the middle. CDR3 size: 15 residues. The CDR3 here is CASSLDLGATDTQYF. As DNA, the CDR3 is TGTGCCAGCAGCTTAGATTTGGGAGCCACAGATACGCAGTATTTT.

The rearrangement uses TRBV6-1 and TRBJ2-6; D unclear. Looked up from germline, CDR1 is MNHNS and CDR2 is SASEGT. The V gene lost 2 bases and the J gene lost 0 bases, with 11 bases spanning the gap. The CDR3 has 17 amino acids. The CDR3 loop is CASSELLGSSGANVLTF. CDR3 bases: TGTGCCAGCAGTGAACTGCTAGGCAGCTCTGGGGCCAACGTCCTGACTTTC.

The chain is built from TRBV6-5 and TRBJ1-1, with D uncertain. The CDR3 is made up of 15 amino acids. CDR1 MNHEY and CDR2 SVGAGI come from the germline V gene. V shed 6 bases and J shed 0 bases, with 14 bases lying between them. CDR3 in amino acids: CASSPGVGMNTEAFF. The CDR3 coding sequence is TGTGCCAGCAGCCCCGGGGTAGGAATGAACACTGAAGCTTTCTTT.

The chain links TRBV19 to TRBJ1-5, with 9 bases matching TRBD1. CDR1 and CDR2 from the germline V gene are LNHDA and SQIVND (reference sequence). V was pared by 7 bases and J by 3 bases, with 7 bases of the junction left unmatched. The CDR3 loop spans 15 amino acids. The DNA of the CDR3 is TGTGCCAGTAAAGGGGACAGGGCCTACAATCAGCCCCAGCATTTT. Protein: CASKGDRAYNQPQHF. Based on the CDR3 plus reference TRBV19 and TRBJ1-5, the full variable domain is DGGITQSPKYLFRKEGQNVTLSCEQNLNHDAMYWYRQDPGQGLRLIYYSQIVNDFQKGDIAEGYSVSREKKESFPLTVTSAQKNPTAFYLCASKGDRAYNQPQHFGDGTRLSIL.